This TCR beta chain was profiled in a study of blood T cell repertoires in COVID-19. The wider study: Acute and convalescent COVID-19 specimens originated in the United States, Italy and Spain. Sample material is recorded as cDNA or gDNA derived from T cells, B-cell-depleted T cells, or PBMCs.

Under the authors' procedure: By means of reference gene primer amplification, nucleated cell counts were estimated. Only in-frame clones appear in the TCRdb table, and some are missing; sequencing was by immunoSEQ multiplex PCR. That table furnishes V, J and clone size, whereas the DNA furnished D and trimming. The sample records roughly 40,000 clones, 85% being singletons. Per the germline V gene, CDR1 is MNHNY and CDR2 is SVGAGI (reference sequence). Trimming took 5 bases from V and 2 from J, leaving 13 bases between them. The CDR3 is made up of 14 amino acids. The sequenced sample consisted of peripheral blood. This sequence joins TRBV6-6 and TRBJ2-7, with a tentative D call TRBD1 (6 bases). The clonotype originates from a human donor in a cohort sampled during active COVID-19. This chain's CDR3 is CASSQNRDTYEQYF. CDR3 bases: TGTGCCAGCAGTCAAAACCGGGACACCTACGAGCAGTACTTC.